Listed below are T cell receptor beta chains from one sample, sequenced in a study of cytomegalovirus exposure and HLA in healthy donors. Measured with immunoSEQ multiplex PCR; TCRdb has only the in-frame clones, and not every one. The sample has 100,000 to 120,000 clones; almost 96% are singletons. The sample taken for sequencing was PBMCs. Receptors were obtained from a woman aged 18-30 years in good health and CMV-seronegative. Each CDR3 is given with its conserved first and last residue. The D gene is left open where the match is weak. The size field is filled for only some rows; it gives once, few, many or a size class.

TRBV25-1	TRBD2	TRBJ2-3	-	TGTGCCAGCGCCGGACTAGTAGGGACCGGTGAAAGCACAGATACGCAGTATTTT	CASAGLVGTGESTDTQYF
TRBV4-2	TRBD2	TRBJ2-3	once	TGTGCCAGCAGTCCCGCGACTAGCGGGGGGGCCGGGGGCACAGATACGCAGTATTTT	CASSPATSGGAGGTDTQYF
TRBV25-1	-	TRBJ1-5	-	TGTGCCAGCTCTTCCACTGGCAATCAGCCCCAGCATTTT	CASSSTGNQPQHF
TRBV4-3	TRBD1	TRBJ2-5	-	TGCGCCAGCAGCCAAGATCGGACAGGGGGCCCCAAACGGGAGACCCAGTACTTC	CASSQDRTGGPKRETQYF
TRBV7-2	TRBD2	TRBJ2-1	-	TGTGCCAGCAGCTTACGGGCGGGGGGGCACTACAATGAGCAGTTCTTC	CASSLRAGGHYNEQFF
TRBV5-6	-	TRBJ1-1	-	TGTGCCAGCAGCTTCATCAGGGGAATTGGCACTGAAGCTTTCTTT	CASSFIRGIGTEAFF
TRBV13	TRBD1	TRBJ2-7	-	TGTGCCAGCAGCTTAGCCCGAGGGCAGGGGGAACCCTACGAGCAGTACTTC	CASSLARGQGEPYEQYF
TRBV7-6	TRBD2	TRBJ2-1	-	TGTGCCAGCAGCTTAGTTATCCAGCGGGGGGAGACCTACAATGAGCAGTTCTTC	CASSLVIQRGETYNEQFF
TRBV25-1	-	TRBJ2-7	-	TGTGCCAGCAGTGAATATCTTGAGGTCGAGCAGTACTTC	CASSEYLEVEQYF
TRBV4-1	TRBD1	TRBJ1-1	once	TGCGCCAGCAGCCAAGGCAGGGGGCAAAGGGTTGAAGCTTTCTTT	CASSQGRGQRVEAFF
TRBV11-2	-	TRBJ1-1	-	TGTGCCAGCAGCGACATGGGTGAAGCTTTCTTT	CASSDMGEAFF
TRBV9	-	TRBJ1-1	-	TGTGCCAGCAGCGTATCGGACAGTCTGAACACTGAAGCTTTCTTT	CASSVSDSLNTEAFF
TRBV6-1	-	TRBJ1-2	-	TGTGCCAGCAGTGACCAGGCACGCTCCCTCTATGGCTACACCTTC	CASSDQARSLYGYTF
TRBV6-1	-	TRBJ2-7	-	TGTGCCAGCAGTCGGTCGGGCTCCTACGAGCAGTACTTC	CASSRSGSYEQYF
TRBV29-1	-	TRBJ2-1	-	TGCAGCGTTGCCGGAGACAATGAGCAGTTCTTC	CSVAGDNEQFF
TRBV10-3	-	TRBJ1-2	-	TGTGCCATCAGTGAGTCGGGGGGTGAGGGCCTTATCTATGGCTACACCTTC	CAISESGGEGLIYGYTF
TRBV25-1	TRBD1	TRBJ1-5	-	TGTGCCAGCAGTGAGCCAGGGGGCTACCAGCCCCAGCATTTT	CASSEPGGYQPQHF
TRBV6-5	-	TRBJ1-2	-	TGTGCCAGCAGTTACTCGAATTTAGGGAGGGATGGCTACACCTTC	CASSYSNLGRDGYTF
TRBV2	TRBD2	TRBJ2-7	-	TGTGCCAGGGAGGGGACTAGCGGGCTCCTGAGGGGCTACGAGCAGTACTTC	CAREGTSGLLRGYEQYF
TRBV4-2	TRBD1	TRBJ1-6	-	TGTGCCAGCAGCCAAGATCGCGACAGGGGCGGTTCACCCCTCCACTTT	CASSQDRDRGGSPLHF
TRBV5-8	TRBD1	TRBJ1-4	-	TGTGCCAGCAGCTTGGGCTGGACAGGGACGGGAAAACTGTTTTTT	CASSLGWTGTGKLFF
TRBV7-8	-	TRBJ1-2	-	TGTGCCAGCAGCTTAATCCCCTCTAACTATGGCTACACCTTC	CASSLIPSNYGYTF
TRBV30	TRBD2	TRBJ2-2	-	TGTGCCTGGAGTGTAGCGGGGTCGAACACCGGGGAGCTGTTTTTT	CAWSVAGSNTGELFF
TRBV4-1	-	TRBJ1-4	once	TGCGCCAGCAGCCCCGTTGGCAGGGGCAATGAAAAACTGTTTTTT	CASSPVGRGNEKLFF
TRBV7-6	TRBD2	TRBJ2-3	once	TGTGCCAGCAGCTTAGTGGTCGGGGGGGCCACAGATACGCAGTATTTT	CASSLVVGGATDTQYF
TRBV18	-	TRBJ1-1	-	TGTGCCAGCTCACCCCGGGACACTGAAGCTTTCTTT	CASSPRDTEAFF
TRBV4-3	TRBD1	TRBJ2-7	-	TGCGCCAGCAGCCAAGGACCAGGGGGCGAATACGAGCAGTACTTC	CASSQGPGGEYEQYF
TRBV28	TRBD1	TRBJ2-7	-	TGTGCCAGCAGCTCCCCCGGACAGGGGAAAACCTACGAGCAGTACTTC	CASSSPGQGKTYEQYF
TRBV4-1	-	TRBJ2-7	-	TGCGCCAGCAGCCAGGCATGGGGGGACAGTGGCTACGAGCAGTACTTC	CASSQAWGDSGYEQYF
TRBV6-4	TRBD2	TRBJ2-3	-	TGTGCCAGCAGTGACTCGACCGGGGGAGGGACAGATACGCAGTATTTT	CASSDSTGGGTDTQYF
TRBV11-2	-	TRBJ2-7	-	TGTGCCAGCAGCTCCTTATGGGCAGGAGGCTACGAGCAGTACTTC	CASSSLWAGGYEQYF
TRBV5-1	-	TRBJ2-2	-	TGCGCCAGCAGCTGGACTGGCACCGGGGAGCTGTTTTTT	CASSWTGTGELFF
TRBV7-8	-	TRBJ1-2	once	TGTGCCAGCAGCTTCGGTCCAGACGGGGGCTACACCTTC	CASSFGPDGGYTF
TRBV6-5	-	TRBJ2-7	-	TGTGCCAGCCTGGACAGTCGCTACGAGCAGTACTTC	CASLDSRYEQYF
TRBV29-1	-	TRBJ2-7	-	TGCAGCGTTGTAGGTGGCAGGAACTACGAGCAGTACTTC	CSVVGGRNYEQYF
TRBV5-1	TRBD2	TRBJ2-1	-	TGCGCCAGCAGCTTGGCACTGGGCGGGGGGGCTAGCTCCTACAATGAGCAGTTCTTC	CASSLALGGGASSYNEQFF
TRBV6-6	TRBD1	TRBJ1-5	once	TGTGCCAGCAGGGCCCGACAGGGAAATCAGCCCCAGCATTTT	CASRARQGNQPQHF
TRBV28	-	TRBJ2-7	-	TGTGCCAGCAGTTTCGTCCTATCCCCGGCGCGGCGATACGAGCAGTACTTC	CASSFVLSPARRYEQYF
TRBV15	TRBD2	TRBJ2-3	once	TGTGCCACCACCTTAGCGGGGGGGCCTGGTACTACGCAGTATTTT	CATTLAGGPGTTQYF
TRBV28	-	TRBJ2-3	-	TGTGCCAGCAGTCCCCGGGGGGCCCCTAGTACGCAGTATTTT	CASSPRGAPSTQYF
TRBV6-4	TRBD1	TRBJ1-1	-	TGTGCCAGCAGACCCTGGACAGGGAACACTGAAGCTTTCTTT	CASRPWTGNTEAFF
TRBV11-1	TRBD2	TRBJ2-7	-	TGTGCCAGCAGCTCTTACCCTAGCGGGGGGGCCGTGGACGAGCAGTACTTC	CASSSYPSGGAVDEQYF
TRBV28	-	TRBJ1-2	-	TGTGCCAGCAATACACCGGGGGGGCCAGGGCGCGGCTACACCTTC	CASNTPGGPGRGYTF
TRBV18	TRBD2	TRBJ2-1	-	TGTGCCAGCTCACCCTCGACTAGCCCTTCCTCCTACAATGAGCAGTTCTTC	CASSPSTSPSSYNEQFF
TRBV25-1	-	TRBJ1-2	few	TGTGCCAGCAGTGTTGGTCAGGGCGATGGCTACACCTTC	CASSVGQGDGYTF
TRBV4-2	TRBD2	TRBJ2-5	-	TGTGCCAGCAGCCAAGAGACTAGCGAAGAGACCCAGTACTTC	CASSQETSEETQYF
TRBV5-1	-	TRBJ2-1	-	TGCGCCAGCAGCTTGGACCGAGAGTACAATGAGCAGTTCTTC	CASSLDREYNEQFF
TRBV7-3	-	TRBJ1-1	once	TGTGCCAGCAGCTTAATGGGAGGTGAAGCTTTCTTT	CASSLMGGEAFF
TRBV19	-	TRBJ1-2	-	TGTGCCAGTAGTATAAGGGGCGGACATGGCTACACCTTC	CASSIRGGHGYTF
TRBV7-6	-	TRBJ2-3	-	TGTGCCAGCCGCGGGGAAAGCACAGATACGCAGTATTTT	CASRGESTDTQYF
TRBV5-1	TRBD1	TRBJ2-1	-	TGCGCCAGCCGGCCCGGACAGGGGAGCAATGAGCAGTTCTTC	CASRPGQGSNEQFF
TRBV7-9	-	TRBJ1-1	-	TGTGCCAGCAGCTTACTAATGAACACTGAAGCTTTCTTT	CASSLLMNTEAFF
TRBV4-2	TRBD2	TRBJ2-3	-	TGTGCCAGCAGCCCCGGGACTAGCGGGGGACTCACAGATACGCAGTATTTT	CASSPGTSGGLTDTQYF